This T cell receptor beta chain emerged from a study of cytomegalovirus exposure and HLA in healthy donors. Use of 60 Vbeta and 13 Jbeta primers characterized the PCR. Repertoires were generated with immunoSEQ multiplex PCR, while TCRdb's copy carries only in-frame clones and drops some. The sample consists of around 93,000 clones, 70% to 85% of them appearing once. V gave up 5 bases and J gave up 0 bases, with 16 bases separating them. The CDR3 extends over 17 amino acids. Germline CDR1 and CDR2: SGHTA and FQGNSA. The chain employs TRBV7-2 and TRBJ1-4; D uncertain. This sequence originates from a man aged 50 or older in good health and CMV-seronegative. Sequenced input: PBMCs. CDR3 sequence reads: CASSRMGASSTNEKLFF. DNA of the CDR3: TGTGCCAGCAGCCGAATGGGAGCCTCCTCAACTAATGAAAAACTGTTTTTT.